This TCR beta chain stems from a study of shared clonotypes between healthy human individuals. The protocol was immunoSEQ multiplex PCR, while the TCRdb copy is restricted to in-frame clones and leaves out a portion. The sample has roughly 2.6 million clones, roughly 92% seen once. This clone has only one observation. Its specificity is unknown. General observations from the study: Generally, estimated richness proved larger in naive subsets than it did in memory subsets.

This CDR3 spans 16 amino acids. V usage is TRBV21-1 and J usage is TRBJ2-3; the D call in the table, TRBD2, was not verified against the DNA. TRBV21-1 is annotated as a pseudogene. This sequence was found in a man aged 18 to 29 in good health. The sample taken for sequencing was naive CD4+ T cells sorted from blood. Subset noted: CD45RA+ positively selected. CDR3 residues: CASSKPKLIYTDTQYF. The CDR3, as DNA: TGTGCCAGCAGCAAACCTAAGCTTATATACACAGATACGCAGTATTTT.